Listed here are 8 T cell receptor beta chains from one sample, sequenced in a study of T cell repertoires in cytomegalovirus infection. One entry per CDR3 protein results from TCRdb running MiXCR on the reads. The sample lists 150,000 to 200,000 distinct CDR3 sequences, approximately 14% seen once, with around 27% in the top ten. The sample comprised PBMCs. All receptors come from a human donor in good health (CMV status not recorded). Some clones in this sample may be carry-over from other donors' samples.

This clonotype was observed at least ten times. The V call is TRBV7-8, the J call TRBJ1-1, with a tentative D call TRBD1 (5 bases). V dropped 4 bases and J dropped 0 bases, with 12 bases sitting between them. CDR3 length: 15 residues. Germline values: CDR1 SGHVS, CDR2 FQNEAQ. The CDR3 sequence: CASSSDGTLNTEAFF. Written as DNA, the CDR3 is TGTGCCAGCAGCTCGGACGGGACTTTGAACACTGAAGCTTTCTTT.

This clonotype was seen a handful of times. V gene TRBV10-3 combines with J gene TRBJ1-5; TRBD1 aligns across 9 bases. CDR1 is ENHRY and CDR2 is SYGVKD in the germline V gene. The CDR3 covers 13 residues. After removal of 10 bases from V and 5 bases from J, the junction contained 6 bases not matched to a gene. The DNA of the CDR3 is TGTGCCACCGGGACAGGGATGGATCAGCCCCAGCATTTT. Translated: CATGTGMDQPQHF.

V usage is TRBV28 and J usage is TRBJ1-2; D might be TRBD1 (5 bases). V was cut by 4 bases and J by 6 bases, with 15 bases left in between. The CDR3 sequence is 14 residues long. The germline gives CDR1 MDHEN, CDR2 SYDVKM. The CDR3 DNA sequence: TGTGCCAGCAGTTCACCGGGTAGGGACGATGGCTACACCTTC. Its protein is CASSSPGRDDGYTF.

This chain links TRBV29-1 with TRBJ1-6, with D hard to call. Trimming took 2 bases from V and 5 from J, leaving 7 bases between them. The CDR3 runs 13 residues. CDR1 and CDR2 from the germline V gene are SQVTM and ANQGSEA. Here the CDR3 reads CSVETENNSPLHF. Written as DNA, the CDR3 is TGCAGCGTTGAAACGGAGAATAATTCACCCCTCCACTTT.

This rearrangement joins TRBV29-1 to TRBJ2-3; TRBD1 matches 8 bases. This CDR3 contains 12 residues. CDR1 SQVTM and CDR2 ANQGSEA come from the germline V gene. V trimming: 7 bases; J trimming: 5 bases; junction bases outside the gene matches: 5. The CDR3 is CSGDRGRDTQYF. The DNA of the CDR3 is TGCAGCGGAGACAGGGGTCGAGATACGCAGTATTTT.

This clonotype was counted many times. The rearrangement joins TRBV7-2 to TRBJ2-1; a weak D match, TRBD2 (5 bases). Germline V CDR1 and CDR2: SGHTA, FQGNSA. This CDR3 is 16 amino acids long. Trimming shortened V by 2 bases and J by 0 bases, and 11 bases separated the two germline ends. The CDR3 loop reads CASSLLAGSSYNEQFF. Written as DNA, the CDR3 is TGTGCCAGCAGCTTACTTGCGGGCAGCTCCTACAATGAGCAGTTCTTC.

This clonotype was counted a few times. The germline gene is not matched at one end of the junction; a read error may be the cause. V gene TRBV2 combines with J gene TRBJ2-2; the D gene is possibly TRBD2 (5 bases). The CDR3 has 13 amino acids. Germline loops: CDR1 SNHLY, CDR2 FYNNEI. The CDR3 is CASTEVGAGELFF. CDR3 nucleotides: TGTGCCAGCACTGAAGTGGGAGCCGGGGAGCTGTTTTTT.

The genes are TRBV30 and TRBJ1-4; TRBD1 aligns across 8 bases. The CDR3 has 14 residues. The germline CDR1 and CDR2 sequences are GTSNPN and SVGIG (reference sequence). The ends lost 3 bases at V and 5 bases at J; junction bases unmatched: 5. The CDR3 region is CAWSWTGTNEKLFF. The CDR3 bases are TGTGCCTGGAGCTGGACAGGGACAAATGAAAAACTGTTTTTT.